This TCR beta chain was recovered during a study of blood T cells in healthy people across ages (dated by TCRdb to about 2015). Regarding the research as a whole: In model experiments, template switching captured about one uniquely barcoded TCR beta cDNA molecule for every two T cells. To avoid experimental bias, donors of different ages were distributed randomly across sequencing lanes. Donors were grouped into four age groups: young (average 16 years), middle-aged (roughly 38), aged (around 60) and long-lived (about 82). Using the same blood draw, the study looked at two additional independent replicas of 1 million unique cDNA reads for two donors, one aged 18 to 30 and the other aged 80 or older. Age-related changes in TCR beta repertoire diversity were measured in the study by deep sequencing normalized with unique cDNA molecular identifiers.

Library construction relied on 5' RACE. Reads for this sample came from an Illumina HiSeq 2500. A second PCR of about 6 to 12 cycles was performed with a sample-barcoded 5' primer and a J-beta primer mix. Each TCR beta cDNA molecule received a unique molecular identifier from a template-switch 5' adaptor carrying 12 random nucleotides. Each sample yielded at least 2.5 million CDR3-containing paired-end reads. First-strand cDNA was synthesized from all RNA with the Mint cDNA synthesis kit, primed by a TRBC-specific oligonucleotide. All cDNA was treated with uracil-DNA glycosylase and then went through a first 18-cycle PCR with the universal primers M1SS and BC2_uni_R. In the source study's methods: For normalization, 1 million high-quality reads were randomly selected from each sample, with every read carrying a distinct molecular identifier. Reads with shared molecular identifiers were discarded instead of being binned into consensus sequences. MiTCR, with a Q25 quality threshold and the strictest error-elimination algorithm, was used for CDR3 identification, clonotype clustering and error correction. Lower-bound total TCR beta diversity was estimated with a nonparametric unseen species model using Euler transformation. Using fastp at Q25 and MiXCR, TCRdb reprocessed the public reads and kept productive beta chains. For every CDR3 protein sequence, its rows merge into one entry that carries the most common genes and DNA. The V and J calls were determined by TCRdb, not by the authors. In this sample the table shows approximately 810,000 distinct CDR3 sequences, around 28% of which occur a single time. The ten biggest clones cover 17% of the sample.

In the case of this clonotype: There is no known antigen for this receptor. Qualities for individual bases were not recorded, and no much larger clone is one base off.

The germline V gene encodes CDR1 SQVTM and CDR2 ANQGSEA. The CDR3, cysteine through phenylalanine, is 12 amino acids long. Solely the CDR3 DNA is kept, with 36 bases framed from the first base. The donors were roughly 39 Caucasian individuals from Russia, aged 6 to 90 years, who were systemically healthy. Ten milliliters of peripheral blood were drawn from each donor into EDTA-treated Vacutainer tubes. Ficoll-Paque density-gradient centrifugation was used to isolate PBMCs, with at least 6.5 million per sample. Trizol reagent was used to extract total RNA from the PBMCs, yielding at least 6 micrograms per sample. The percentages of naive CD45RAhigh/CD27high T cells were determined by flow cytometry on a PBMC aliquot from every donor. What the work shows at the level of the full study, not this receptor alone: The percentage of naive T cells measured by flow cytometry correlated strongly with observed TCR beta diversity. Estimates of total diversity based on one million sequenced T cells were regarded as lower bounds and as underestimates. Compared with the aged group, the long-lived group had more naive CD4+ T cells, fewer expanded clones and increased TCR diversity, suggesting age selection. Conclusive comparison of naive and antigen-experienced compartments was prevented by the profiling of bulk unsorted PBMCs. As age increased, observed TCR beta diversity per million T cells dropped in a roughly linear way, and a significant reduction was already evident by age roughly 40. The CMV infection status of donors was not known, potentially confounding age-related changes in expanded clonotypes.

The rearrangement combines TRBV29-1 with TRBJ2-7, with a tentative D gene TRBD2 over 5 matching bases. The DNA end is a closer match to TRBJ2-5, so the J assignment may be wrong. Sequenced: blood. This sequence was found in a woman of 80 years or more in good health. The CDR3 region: CSARGSEETQYF. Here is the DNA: TGCAGCGCACGAGGGTCGGAAGAGACCCAGTACTTC.